Shown below are 25 T cell receptor beta chains from a single sample sequenced in a study of OX40 agonist ivuxolimab in advanced cancers. The table came from immunoSEQ multiplex PCR; TCRdb's copy has only in-frame clones and leaves some out. Among around 77,000 clones listed, roughly 90% were seen once. The source material was CD4+ or CD8+ T cells sorted from blood, sampled in a trial of the OX40 agonist ivuxolimab. The source is an adult with an advanced solid tumor such as melanoma, head and neck, liver or kidney cancer.

The chain employs TRBV5-8 and TRBJ1-1; D is perhaps TRBD1 (5 bases). The CDR3 is 14 residues long. The V gene lost 3 bases and the J gene lost 4 bases, with 13 bases spanning the gap. From germline, CDR1 is SGHTS and CDR2 YDEGEE. CDR3 protein: CASSYVRGSTEAFF. The CDR3 DNA reads TGTGCCAGCAGCTATGTTAGGGGTAGCACTGAAGCTTTCTTT.

As to this clone: This sample includes further DNA sequences coding for the same CDR3. This chain uses TRBV19 with TRBJ1-4, with D perhaps matching TRBD1 (6 bases). CDR3 length: 14 amino acids. CDR1 LNHDA and CDR2 SQIVND come from the germline V gene (reference sequence). V lost 3 bases, J lost 6 bases, and 11 bases lay in between. CDR3 sequence: CASSMLGADEKLFF. The CDR3 DNA follows: TGTGCCAGTAGTATGCTGGGGGCTGATGAAAAACTGTTTTTT.

This rearrangement joins TRBV5-1 to TRBJ1-1; maybe TRBD1 (5 bases). This CDR3 contains 16 residues. In germline, CDR1 is SGHRS, CDR2 YFSETQ. The V and J ends lost 0 bases and 1 base respectively, with 13 bases between them. CDR3 sequence: CASSLAVGGGNTEAFF. The CDR3 DNA reads as TGCGCCAGCAGCTTGGCCGTGGGGGGTGGGAACACTGAAGCTTTCTTT. The full variable domain, rest sourced from reference TRBV5-1 and TRBJ1-1, is KAGVTQTPRYLIKTRGQQVTLSCSPISGHRSVSWYQQTPGQGLQFLFEYFSETQRNKGNFPGRFSGRQFSNSRSEMNVSTLELGDSALYLCASSLAVGGGNTEAFFGQGTRLTVV.

The V call is TRBV30, the J call TRBJ2-3, with a possible D match to TRBD2 (5 bases). In germline, CDR1 is GTSNPN, CDR2 SVGIG (reference sequence). V lost 5 bases to trimming and J lost 2 bases, with 11 bases between them. This CDR3 is built from 13 residues. CDR3: CAWDEGHTDTQYF. CDR3 in DNA: TGTGCCTGGGACGAGGGCCACACAGATACGCAGTATTTT.

On this clone itself: The junction departs from germline at one end; a sequencing error may be responsible. This rearrangement joins TRBV6-5 to TRBJ1-4; D is possibly TRBD1 (6 bases). Germline loops: CDR1 MNHEY, CDR2 SVGAGI. CDR3 length equals 15 residues. CDR3 nucleotides: TGTGCCAGCAGTGCCCTACAGGGAGGGTGGGAAAAACTGTATTTT. This gives the protein CASSALQGGWEKLYF.

The J gene is TRBJ2-5, the V gene TRBV5-1; D is ambiguous. The germline V gene has CDR1 SGHRS and CDR2 YFSETQ. The CDR3 has 14 amino acids. Trimming removed 0 bases at V and 1 base at J, with 7 bases between. The DNA for the CDR3 is TGCGCCAGCAGCTTGGCACAGCCCCAAGAGACCCAGTACTTC. It codes for CASSLAQPQETQYF.

This clone was detected only once. This rearrangement joins TRBV18 to TRBJ2-7; no definite D call. The CDR3 sequence is 15 residues long. The germline V gene encodes CDR1 KGHSH and CDR2 LQKENI. V lost 2 bases, J lost 3 bases, and 14 bases lay in between. In DNA form, the CDR3 reads TGTGCCAGCTCACCAGGGCCGATCCGCATCTACGAGCAGTACTTC. This gives the protein CASSPGPIRIYEQYF.

J is TRBJ2-3 and V is TRBV5-4; the match to TRBD2 covers 7 bases. J lost 5 bases, V lost 3 bases, and 3 bases had no gene match. Germline assignment: CDR1 SGHNT and CDR2 YYREEE (reference sequence). The CDR3 length is 13 residues. CDR3 bases: TGTGCCAGCAGCTCCACTAGCGAAGATACGCAGTATTTT. This translates into CASSSTSEDTQYF.

Only one count was recorded for this clone. The chain has TRBV11-3 and TRBJ2-3; D gene ambiguous. Germline CDR1 SGHNT, CDR2 YENEEA. Trimming took off 2 bases at V and 6 bases at J, with 9 bases between the two ends. The CDR3 is 13 amino acids. The CDR3: CASSLNLHDTQYF. CDR3 nucleotide sequence: TGTGCCAGCAGCTTAAATCTACACGATACGCAGTATTTT.

The V call is TRBV30, the J call TRBJ1-2, with 10 nucleotides matching TRBD1. CDR1 is GTSNPN, CDR2 SVGIG, per germline (reference sequence). The CDR3 length is 14 residues. V trimming: 8 bases; J trimming: 7 bases; junction bases outside the gene matches: 13. The CDR3 region has the DNA TGTGCCGGGCAAGGGGGGACAGGGGAGACTGGCTACACCTTC. It is translated as CAGQGGTGETGYTF.

The V and J genes are TRBV7-2 and TRBJ1-3, with D possibly TRBD1 on 6 matching bases. The germline V gene has CDR1 SGHTA and CDR2 FQGNSA. Deletions cut 1 base from V and 16 bases from J, with 14 bases between. CDR3 length equals 12 residues. For the CDR3, the DNA is TGTGCCAGCAGCTTAGGGGCAGGGACATGGTATTTT. It translates to CASSLGAGTWYF.

The chain links TRBV7-9 to TRBJ1-6, with D unclear. Germline V gene lookup returns CDR1 SEHNR and CDR2 FQNEAQ (reference sequence). With 1 base removed from V and 9 bases from J, the gap between germline ends came to 4 bases. CDR3 size: 12 residues. CDR3 sequence reads: CASSLDSSPLHF. CDR3 coding DNA: TGTGCCAGCAGCTTAGATAGTTCACCCCTCCACTTT.

V is TRBV19 and J is TRBJ2-3; 9 bases map to TRBD1. Germline values: CDR1 LNHDA, CDR2 SQIVND (reference sequence). This CDR3 region has 15 residues. V lost 4 bases to trimming and J lost 2 bases; unmatched junction nucleotides: 4. The CDR3 is CASSTRTGATDTQYF. The CDR3 DNA is TGTGCCAGTAGTACCCGGACAGGGGCCACAGATACGCAGTATTTT.

This rearrangement joins TRBV19 to TRBJ1-1; no reliable D call. The CDR3 totals 14 residues. Trimming shortened V by 6 bases and J by 5 bases, and 16 bases separated the two germline ends. The germline V gene has CDR1 LNHDA and CDR2 SQIVND (reference sequence). The CDR3 loop reads CASRNLGGWTEAFF. CDR3 in DNA: TGTGCCAGTAGGAATCTTGGCGGTTGGACTGAAGCTTTCTTT.

The chain employs TRBV6-6 and TRBJ2-3, with 7 nucleotides matching TRBD2. This CDR3 region has 14 residues. V lost 6 bases and J lost 2; bases outside the gene matches: 5. Germline CDR1 is MNHNY and CDR2 is SVGAGI (reference sequence). CDR3 amino acids: CASSGRRSTDTQYF. The CDR3 DNA reads as TGTGCCAGCAGCGGGAGGAGGTCCACAGATACGCAGTATTTT.

The CDR3 protein is CASSFGQGYNEQFF. The DNA of the CDR3 is TGTGCCAGCAGTTTCGGACAGGGCTACAATGAGCAGTTCTTC. V gene TRBV2 combines with J gene TRBJ2-1, with 8 nucleotides matching TRBD1. Trimming removed 5 bases from V and 3 bases from J; junction bases left unmatched: 3. CDR3 length equals 14 residues. Looked up from germline, CDR1 is SNHLY and CDR2 is FYNNEI.

The chain links TRBV15 to TRBJ1-5, with TRBD1 identical over 8 bases. The germline V gene has CDR1 LNHNV and CDR2 YYDKDF (reference sequence). The V gene end was trimmed by 2 bases and the J gene end by 2 bases; junction bases not matched to a gene: 14. The CDR3 consists of 19 residues. Here the CDR3 reads CATSRFGAGGDGGNQPQHF. CDR3 DNA sequence: TGTGCCACCAGCAGATTTGGGGCAGGGGGCGATGGAGGCAATCAGCCCCAGCATTTT.

This clone was counted only a few times. V usage is TRBV7-2 and J usage is TRBJ2-5; D tentatively reads TRBD1 or TRBD2 (5 bases each). Germline V CDR1 and CDR2: SGHTA, FQGNSA. The germline V and J ends were trimmed by 5 bases and 5 bases, with 12 bases remaining between them. The CDR3 totals 13 residues. This CDR3 is CASSRAWGETQYF. DNA for the CDR3: TGTGCCAGCAGCCGAGCTTGGGGGGAGACCCAGTACTTC.

The chain employs TRBV28 and TRBJ1-2; D gene unclear. V gave up 2 bases and J gave up 6 bases, with 10 bases separating them. This CDR3 spans 13 amino acids. In germline, CDR1 is MDHEN, CDR2 SYDVKM. Here the CDR3 DNA reads TGTGCCAGCAGTTTAGAGCTCCAAGATGGCTACACCTTC. The encoded protein is CASSLELQDGYTF.

For the CDR3, the DNA is TGTGCCAGCAGCTCCCCTACTAACTATGGCTACACCTTC. Translation gives CASSSPTNYGYTF. This chain uses TRBV6-5 with TRBJ1-2, with no clear D. Trimming took 6 bases from V and 0 from J, leaving 8 bases between them. The CDR3 covers 13 residues. The germline V gene encodes CDR1 MNHEY and CDR2 SVGAGI.

The rearrangement links TRBV29-1 to TRBJ2-1, with TRBD2 matching 12 bases. The CDR3 totals 18 residues. The V gene end was trimmed by 6 bases and the J gene end by 7 bases; junction bases not matched to a gene: 19. Germline CDR1 SQVTM, CDR2 ANQGSEA. The CDR3 sequence is CSVSTMVGLAGGPNEQFF. The CDR3 coding sequence is TGCAGCGTGTCCACCATGGTAGGGCTAGCGGGAGGGCCTAATGAGCAGTTCTTC.

The chain links TRBV7-9 to TRBJ1-2, with 9 nucleotides matching TRBD1. Losses at the gene ends were 5 bases for V and 5 bases for J; bases not matched to a gene: 3. The CDR3 runs to 13 residues. Per the germline V gene, CDR1 is SEHNR and CDR2 is FQNEAQ (reference sequence). The CDR3 spells CASSGTGRYGYTF. CDR3 coding DNA: TGTGCCAGCAGCGGGACAGGGAGGTATGGCTACACCTTC.

CDR3 sequence: CASFPGGGRTRNTEAFF. The CDR3 DNA reads TGTGCCAGTTTTCCGGGAGGGGGGAGAACAAGGAACACTGAAGCTTTCTTT. J is TRBJ1-1 and V is TRBV19; a possible D gene is TRBD1 (6 bases). This CDR3 region has 17 residues. The V end lost 8 bases, the J end lost 1 base, and 23 bases lay between the germline ends. Germline V CDR1 and CDR2: LNHDA, SQIVND (reference sequence).

This chain uses TRBV6-5 with TRBJ1-1; D is ambiguous. The CDR3 runs 14 residues. The V gene lost 5 bases and the J gene lost 1 base, with 11 bases spanning the gap. Germline CDR1 is MNHEY and CDR2 is SVGAGI. The CDR3 nucleotides read TGTGCCAGCAGTCCCGAGGGATGGAACACTGAAGCTTTCTTT. Its translation is CASSPEGWNTEAFF.

V usage is TRBV5-1 and J usage is TRBJ1-1, with 9 bases lining up with TRBD1. J gave up 3 bases and V 8 bases, and 5 bases lay outside the gene matches. The CDR3 has 13 amino acids. Germline lookup yields CDR1 SGHRS and CDR2 YFSETQ. CDR3: CASRTGVHTEAFF. The CDR3 DNA follows: TGCGCCAGTAGGACAGGGGTGCACACTGAAGCTTTCTTT. The whole variable domain, remainder taken from reference TRBV5-1 and TRBJ1-1, is KAGVTQTPRYLIKTRGQQVTLSCSPISGHRSVSWYQQTPGQGLQFLFEYFSETQRNKGNFPGRFSGRQFSNSRSEMNVSTLELGDSALYLCASRTGVHTEAFFGQGTRLTVV.